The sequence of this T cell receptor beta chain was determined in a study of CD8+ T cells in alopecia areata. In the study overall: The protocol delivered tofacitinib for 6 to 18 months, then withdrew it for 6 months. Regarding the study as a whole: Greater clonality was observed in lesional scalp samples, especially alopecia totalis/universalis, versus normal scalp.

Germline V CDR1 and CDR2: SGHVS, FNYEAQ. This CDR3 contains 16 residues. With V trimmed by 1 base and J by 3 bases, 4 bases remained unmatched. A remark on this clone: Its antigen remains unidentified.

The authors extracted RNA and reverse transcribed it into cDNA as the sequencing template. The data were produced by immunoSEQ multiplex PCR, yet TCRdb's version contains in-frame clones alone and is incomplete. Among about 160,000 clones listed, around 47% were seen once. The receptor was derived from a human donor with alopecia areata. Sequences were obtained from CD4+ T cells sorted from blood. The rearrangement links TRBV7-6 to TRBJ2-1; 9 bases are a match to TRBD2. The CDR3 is CASSLGGRALYNEQFF. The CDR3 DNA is TGTGCCAGCAGCTTAGGCGGGAGGGCCCTCTACAATGAGCAGTTCTTC.